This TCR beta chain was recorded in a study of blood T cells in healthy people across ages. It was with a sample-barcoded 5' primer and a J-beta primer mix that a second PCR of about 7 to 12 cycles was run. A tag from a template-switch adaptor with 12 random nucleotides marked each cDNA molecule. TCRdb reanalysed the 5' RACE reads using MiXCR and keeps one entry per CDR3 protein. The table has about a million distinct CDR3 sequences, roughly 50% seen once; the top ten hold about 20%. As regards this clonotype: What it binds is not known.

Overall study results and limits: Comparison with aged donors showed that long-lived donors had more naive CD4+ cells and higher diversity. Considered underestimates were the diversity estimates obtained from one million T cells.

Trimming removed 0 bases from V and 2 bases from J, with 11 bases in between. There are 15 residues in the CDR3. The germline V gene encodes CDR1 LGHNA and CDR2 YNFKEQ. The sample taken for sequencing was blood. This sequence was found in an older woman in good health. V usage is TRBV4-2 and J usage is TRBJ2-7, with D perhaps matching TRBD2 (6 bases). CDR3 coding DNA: TGTGCCAGCAGCCAAGATGAGGGAGGAACCTACGAGCAGTACTTC. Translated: CASSQDEGGTYEQYF.